Included here is one TCR beta chain sequence, with context. No antigen is known for it. The data are from a study of T cell repertoires in cytomegalovirus infection. About the research overall: A matching HLA type, together with CMV infection, was signaled by public TCR beta signatures.

The CDR3 extends over 16 amino acids. V shed 3 bases and J 8 bases; nucleotides not matched to a gene: 9. Germline V gives CDR1 MNHNS, CDR2 SASEGT. TCRdb analysed the reads with MiXCR anew, one entry per CDR3 protein. The table has 650,000 to 900,000 distinct CDR3 sequences, about 29% seen once. This receptor was obtained from a human donor in good health (CMV status not recorded). Some clones in this sample may be carry-over from other donors' samples. The sample here was cultured CD8+ T cells from PBMCs, taken from culture after CMV antigen stimulation. J is TRBJ1-4 and V is TRBV6-1; 10 bases line up with TRBD1. CDR3 in DNA: TGTGCCAGCAGTGAGCTGACAGGGGGCAAGGGCGAAAAACTGTTTTTT. It specifies CASSELTGGKGEKLFF.